These 30 T cell receptor beta chains share one sample of origin, sequenced in a study of blood T cell repertoires in COVID-19. Measured with immunoSEQ multiplex PCR; TCRdb has only the in-frame clones, and not every one. This repertoire shows fewer than 200,000 clones, around 85% found once; its top ten account for about 1.2%. Source material: peripheral blood. Receptors originate from a man in his fifties or sixties who had recovered from COVID-19.

The V call is TRBV7-2, the J call TRBJ2-7; 7 positions agree with TRBD1. This CDR3 has 14 residues. In germline, CDR1 is SGHTA, CDR2 FQGNSA. Trimming cost V 5 bases and J 4 bases; bases outside gene matches: 8. The CDR3 reads CASSPGDSPYEQYF. The CDR3 bases are TGTGCCAGCAGCCCTGGGGACAGCCCTTACGAGCAGTACTTC.

This clone showed up just a few times. The rearrangement links TRBV10-3 to TRBJ2-7; D is uncertain. This CDR3 has 13 amino acids. With 5 bases removed from V and 0 bases from J, the gap between germline ends came to 8 bases. Germline V CDR1 and CDR2: ENHRY, SYGVKD. Written as DNA, the CDR3 is TGTGCCATCAGTCCTGCGAGCTCCTACGAGCAGTACTTC. It codes for CAISPASSYEQYF.

The V and J genes are TRBV18 and TRBJ1-3; the D gene is possibly TRBD1 (5 bases). This CDR3 is 16 amino acids long. Germline-derived CDR1 and CDR2 are KGHSH and LQKENI. The V end was cut by 2 bases, the J end by 0 bases, with 11 bases between. CDR3 sequence (DNA): TGTGCCAGCTCACCAAAGGACATCGGCTCTGGAAACACCATATATTTT. Translating gives CASSPKDIGSGNTIYF.

The chain recombines TRBV2 with TRBJ1-5; possibly TRBD1 for D (5 bases). Per the germline V gene, CDR1 is SNHLY and CDR2 is FYNNEI. Trimming took 9 bases from V and 3 from J, leaving 15 bases between them. This CDR3 comprises 14 residues. The chain's CDR3 is CASQGRELNQPQHF. The CDR3 DNA reads as TGTGCCAGTCAGGGCCGGGAGCTCAATCAGCCCCAGCATTTT.

The chain uses TRBV6-6 and TRBJ1-2; TRBD1 is a possible D gene (6 bases). Trimming took off 7 bases at V and 4 bases at J, with 16 bases between the two ends. The CDR3 contains 14 residues. In germline, CDR1 is MNHNY, CDR2 SVGAGI (reference sequence). The CDR3 here is CASTMKGHLYGYTF. The CDR3 nucleotides are TGTGCCAGCACTATGAAGGGACATCTCTATGGCTACACCTTC.

This chain joins TRBV7-9 and TRBJ2-5; the match to TRBD2 covers 8 bases. CDR1 is SEHNR and CDR2 is FQNEAQ in the germline V gene (reference sequence). The V and J ends lost 5 bases and 2 bases, in that order; junction bases with no gene match: 7. This CDR3 region has 15 residues. The CDR3 loop is CASSARLATQETQYF. Written as DNA, the CDR3 is TGTGCCAGCAGCGCCCGACTAGCGACTCAAGAGACCCAGTACTTC.

V usage is TRBV11-3 and J usage is TRBJ2-7; 7 bases are shared with TRBD1. Germline CDR1 SGHNT, CDR2 YENEEA. This CDR3 is 14 amino acids long. With V trimmed by 1 base and J by 3 bases, 3 bases remained unmatched. As DNA, the CDR3 is TGTGCCAGCAGCTTAGCCCGGGACAGCTACGAGCAGTACTTC. Its protein is CASSLARDSYEQYF.

V and J are TRBV2 and TRBJ2-7; D ambiguous. This CDR3 spans 12 amino acids. Germline-derived CDR1 and CDR2 are SNHLY and FYNNEI. Between the trimmed V and J ends, which lost 3 bases and 3 bases, there was a span of 6 bases. CDR3 protein: CASSDQIYEQYF. In DNA, the CDR3 is TGTGCCAGCAGTGACCAGATCTACGAGCAGTACTTC.

This chain joins TRBV3-1 (or the pseudogene TRBV3-2) and TRBJ1-5; the D gene is possibly TRBD1 (5 bases). The germline V and J ends were trimmed by 0 bases and 7 bases, with 16 bases remaining between them. The V gene's germline CDR1 is LGHDT and CDR2 YNNKEL (reference sequence). There are 16 residues in the CDR3. CDR3 DNA sequence: TGTGCCAGCAGCCAAGAAGGTCGGGGGTTCGGGCAGCCCCAGCATTTT. Translation: CASSQEGRGFGQPQHF.

This clone was detected once. The J gene is TRBJ2-1, the V gene TRBV5-1; D is unclear. Deletions cut 2 bases from V and 8 bases from J, with 5 bases between. The CDR3 extends over 11 amino acids. Germline V lookup: CDR1 SGHRS, CDR2 YFSETQ. CDR3 nucleotides: TGCGCCAGCAGCTTCCGGGATGAGCAGTTCTTC. Its translation: CASSFRDEQFF.

This sequence joins TRBV24-1 and TRBJ1-4, with 12 bases matching TRBD1. In germline, CDR1 is KGHDR, CDR2 SFDVKD. CDR3 length: 16 amino acids. V trimming: 5 bases; J trimming: 8 bases; junction bases outside the gene matches: 8. The chain's CDR3 is CATSASGQGAREKLFF. The CDR3 DNA is TGTGCCACCAGTGCCTCGGGACAGGGGGCTCGAGAAAAACTGTTTTTT.

This chain joins TRBV19 and TRBJ2-6; D possibly corresponds to TRBD1 (6 bases). The V end lost 4 bases, the J end lost 0 bases, and 13 bases lay between the germline ends. Per germline, CDR1 LNHDA and CDR2 SQIVND (reference sequence). The CDR3 contains 17 residues. The chain's CDR3 is CASSTPGQTSGANVLTF. The CDR3 nucleotides read TGTGCCAGTAGTACCCCTGGACAGACCTCTGGGGCCAACGTCCTGACTTTC. The complete variable domain, with remaining parts taken from reference TRBV19 and TRBJ2-6, reads DGGITQSPKYLFRKEGQNVTLSCEQNLNHDAMYWYRQDPGQGLRLIYYSQIVNDFQKGDIAEGYSVSREKKESFPLTVTSAQKNPTAFYLCASSTPGQTSGANVLTFGAGSRLTVL.

The V call is TRBV2, the J call TRBJ1-2; TRBD1 aligns across 7 bases. The trim removed 7 bases at V and 8 bases at J, leaving 13 bases unmatched. The CDR3 covers 14 residues. Germline V gives CDR1 SNHLY, CDR2 FYNNEI. The CDR3 sequence is CASTPGQNLGGYTF. The CDR3 nucleotides read TGTGCCAGCACCCCGGGACAGAACCTCGGAGGCTACACCTTC.

CDR3 sequence: CASSPRAAFSGNTIYF. In DNA, the CDR3 is TGTGCCAGTAGTCCGCGAGCGGCCTTTTCTGGAAACACCATATATTTT. This chain links TRBV19 with TRBJ1-3; D unclear. Germline CDR1 and CDR2: LNHDA and SQIVND (reference sequence). V lost 5 bases and J 1 base, leaving 15 bases between the germline ends. The CDR3 runs 16 residues.

The chain recombines TRBV18 with TRBJ2-7; TRBD2 aligns across 7 bases. Germline CDR1 reads KGHSH; CDR2 reads LQKENI. The CDR3 contains 12 residues. V trimming: 5 bases; J trimming: 6 bases; junction bases outside the gene matches: 4. CDR3 nucleotide sequence: TGTGCCAGCTCAGGGGACTATAGCGAGCAGTACTTC. As protein: CASSGDYSEQYF.

The chain links TRBV11-2 to TRBJ2-3, with D possibly being TRBD2 (6 bases). CDR1 is SGHAT, CDR2 FQNNGV, per germline. Deletions cut 5 bases from V and 3 bases from J, with 12 bases between. The CDR3 is made up of 14 amino acids. This CDR3 is CASSRLVWTDTQYF. CDR3 coding DNA: TGTGCCAGCAGCCGACTAGTTTGGACAGATACGCAGTATTTT.

The rearrangement joins TRBV27 to TRBJ2-3, with unresolved D. This CDR3 comprises 15 residues. V was shortened by 3 bases and J by 0 bases, with 10 bases between the two germline ends. From germline, CDR1 is MNHEY and CDR2 SMNVEV (reference sequence). CDR3: CASSFQSTSTDTQYF. As DNA, the CDR3 is TGTGCCAGCAGTTTTCAGTCGACTAGCACAGATACGCAGTATTTT.

The genes are TRBV20-1 and TRBJ1-2; 7 nucleotides line up with TRBD1. V dropped 3 bases and J dropped 8; count of bases not matched to a gene: 12. This CDR3 contains 14 residues. Germline V lookup: CDR1 DFQATT, CDR2 SNEGSKA (reference sequence). The CDR3 region is CSASKGTDLRGYTF. Here the CDR3 DNA reads TGCAGTGCTAGTAAGGGGACAGACCTACGGGGCTACACCTTC.

The rearrangement uses TRBV29-1 and TRBJ2-4; D not certain. V lost 2 bases and J lost 1, with 9 bases in between. The V gene's germline CDR1 is SQVTM and CDR2 ANQGSEA. The CDR3 extends over 14 amino acids. CDR3 in amino acids: CSVEQRAAKNIQYF. CDR3 coding DNA: TGCAGCGTTGAACAGAGAGCGGCCAAAAACATTCAGTACTTC.

This clone was seen a few times. In DNA form, the CDR3 reads TGTGCCTGGAGGCGGGACACAGATACGCAGTATTTT. Its translation is CAWRRDTDTQYF. This chain connects TRBV30 to TRBJ2-3, with D perhaps matching TRBD2 (6 bases). Trimming shortened V by 3 bases and J by 2 bases, and 6 bases separated the two germline ends. The germline V gene has CDR1 GTSNPN and CDR2 SVGIG (reference sequence). There are 12 residues in the CDR3.

The chain joins TRBV19 to TRBJ2-1; D perhaps matches TRBD1 (6 bases). The CDR3 consists of 16 residues. V shed 2 bases and J shed 2 bases, with 13 bases lying between them. CDR1 LNHDA and CDR2 SQIVND come from the germline V gene (reference sequence). The CDR3 protein is CASSITSRGTYNEQFF. CDR3 DNA sequence: TGTGCCAGTAGTATAACTAGTAGGGGGACCTACAATGAGCAGTTCTTC.

The CDR3 coding sequence is TGTGCCAGCAGTAACAGGGGAGGCCTTAGTTACAATGAGCAGTTCTTC. Its translation: CASSNRGGLSYNEQFF. The chain uses TRBV27 and TRBJ2-1; D possibly corresponds to TRBD1 (7 bases). Germline V gene lookup returns CDR1 MNHEY and CDR2 SMNVEV (reference sequence). CDR3 size: 16 residues. The germline V and J ends were trimmed by 5 bases and 4 bases, with 18 bases remaining between them.

The sample holds a few counts of this clone. The rearrangement uses TRBV30 and TRBJ1-2; D unresolved. Germline V gives CDR1 GTSNPN, CDR2 SVGIG (reference sequence). The length of the CDR3 is 12 residues. With 2 bases removed from V and 5 bases from J, the gap between germline ends came to 9 bases. The CDR3 DNA is TGTGCCTGGAGTCGGCGCAGGTATGGCTACACCTTC. Its protein is CAWSRRRYGYTF.

The chain carries TRBV18 and TRBJ1-4; the D gene is possibly TRBD1 (6 bases). Trimming stripped 2 bases from V and 1 base from J, with 8 bases between. Germline V gives CDR1 KGHSH, CDR2 LQKENI. This CDR3 is 15 amino acids long. CDR3 nucleotides: TGTGCCAGCTCACCATACAGGGAAACTAATGAAAAACTGTTTTTT. This translates into CASSPYRETNEKLFF.

V gene TRBV6-4 combines with J gene TRBJ1-5; the D gene is possibly TRBD1 (5 bases). The V and J ends lost 2 bases and 5 bases respectively, with 16 bases between them. The CDR3 is 16 amino acids. The germline V gene encodes CDR1 MRHNA and CDR2 SNTAGT. In nucleotides, the CDR3 is TGTGCCAGCAGTGACCTAGGGGAGGAGGGACATCAGCCCCAGCATTTT. Protein product: CASSDLGEEGHQPQHF.

The chain combines TRBV18 with TRBJ1-5; 8 positions agree with TRBD1. Germline lookup yields CDR1 KGHSH and CDR2 LQKENI. This CDR3 contains 15 residues. The junction had 7 bases not matched to a gene; V was cut back by 3 bases and J by 6 bases. CDR3 sequence (DNA): TGTGCCAGCTCACCTGGACAGGGTTTGGGTCAGCCCCAGCATTTT. Translated: CASSPGQGLGQPQHF.

The chain couples TRBV5-8 to TRBJ1-2; 8 bases map to TRBD1. V dropped 4 bases and J dropped 8; count of bases not matched to a gene: 13. This CDR3 region has 15 residues. Per the germline V gene, CDR1 is SGHTS and CDR2 is YDEGEE. The CDR3 loop reads CASSARGQGAPGYTF. As DNA, the CDR3 is TGTGCCAGCAGCGCCCGTGGACAGGGAGCCCCCGGCTACACCTTC. Full variable domain (outside the CDR3, taken from reference TRBV5-8 and TRBJ1-2): EAGVTQSPTHLIKTRGQQATLRCSPISGHTSVYWYQQALGLGLQFLLWYDEGEERNRGNFPPRFSGRQFPNYSSELNVNALELEDSALYLCASSARGQGAPGYTFGSGTRLTVV.

The chain joins TRBV30 to TRBJ1-1; TRBD1 matches at 7 bases. Germline V CDR1 and CDR2: GTSNPN, SVGIG (reference sequence). V shed 3 bases and J 2 bases; nucleotides not matched to a gene: 9. The CDR3 totals 15 residues. The chain's CDR3 is CAWRDPGTANTEAFF. DNA for the CDR3: TGTGCCTGGAGAGACCCCGGGACAGCTAACACTGAAGCTTTCTTT. Variable domain in full (rest from reference TRBV30 and TRBJ1-1): SQTIHQWPATLVQPVGSPLSLECTVEGTSNPNLYWYRQAAGRGLQLLFYSVGIGQISSEVPQNLSASRPQDRQFILSSKKLLLSDSGFYLCAWRDPGTANTEAFFGQGTRLTVV.

The sample holds one count of this clone. The CDR3 DNA reads TGCAGCGTTGAAGGACAGGTTCATAGCAATCAGCCCCAGCATTTT. Translated, it gives CSVEGQVHSNQPQHF. The V gene is TRBV29-1, the J gene TRBJ1-5; possible D gene TRBD1, 6 bases. This CDR3 has 15 amino acids. CDR1 is SQVTM, CDR2 ANQGSEA, per germline. The ends were cut back, 1 base at V and 0 bases at J, with 10 bases in the middle. Based on the CDR3 plus reference TRBV29-1 and TRBJ1-5, the full variable domain is SAVISQKPSRDICQRGTSLTIQCQVDSQVTMMFWYRQQPGQSLTLIATANQGSEATYESGFVIDKFPISRPNLTFSTLTVSNMSPEDSSIYLCSVEGQVHSNQPQHFGDGTRLSIL.

This chain joins TRBV28 and TRBJ1-5, with D possibly TRBD1 on 6 matching bases. The CDR3 spans 15 residues. Trimming shortened V by 0 bases and J by 5 bases, and 11 bases separated the two germline ends. The germline V gene has CDR1 MDHEN and CDR2 SYDVKM. In nucleotides, the CDR3 is TGTGCCAGCAGTTTATGGGGGGCTCTGCATCAGCCCCAGCATTTT. Translating gives CASSLWGALHQPQHF.